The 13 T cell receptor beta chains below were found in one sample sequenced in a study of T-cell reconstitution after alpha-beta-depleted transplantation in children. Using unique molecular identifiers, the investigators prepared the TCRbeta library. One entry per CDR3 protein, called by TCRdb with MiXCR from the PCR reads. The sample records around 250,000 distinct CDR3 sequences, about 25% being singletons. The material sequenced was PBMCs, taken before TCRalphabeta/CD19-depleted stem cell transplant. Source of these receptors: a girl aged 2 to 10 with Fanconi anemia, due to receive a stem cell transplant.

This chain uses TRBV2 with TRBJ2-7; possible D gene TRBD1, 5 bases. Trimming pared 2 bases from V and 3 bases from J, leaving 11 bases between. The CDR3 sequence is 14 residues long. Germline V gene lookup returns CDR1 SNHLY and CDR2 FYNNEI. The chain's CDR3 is CASSEYRSLYEQYF. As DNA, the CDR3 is TGTGCCAGCAGTGAATACAGGTCCCTCTACGAGCAGTACTTC.

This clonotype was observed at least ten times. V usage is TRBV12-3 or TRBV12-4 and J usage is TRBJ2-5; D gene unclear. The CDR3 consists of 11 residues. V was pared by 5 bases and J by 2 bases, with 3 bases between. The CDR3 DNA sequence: TGTGCCAGCAGTCAACAAGAGACCCAGTACTTC. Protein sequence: CASSQQETQYF.

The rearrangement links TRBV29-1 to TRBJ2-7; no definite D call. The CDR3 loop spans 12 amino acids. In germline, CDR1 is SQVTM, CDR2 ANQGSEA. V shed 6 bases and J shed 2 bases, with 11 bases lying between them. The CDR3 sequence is CSVRRGAYEQYF. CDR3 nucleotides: TGCAGCGTAAGGAGAGGAGCCTACGAGCAGTACTTC.

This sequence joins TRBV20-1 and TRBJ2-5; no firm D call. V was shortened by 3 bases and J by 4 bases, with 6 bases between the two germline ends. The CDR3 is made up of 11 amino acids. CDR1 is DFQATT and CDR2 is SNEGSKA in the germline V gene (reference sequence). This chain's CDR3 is CSARKGETQYF. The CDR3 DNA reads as TGCAGTGCTAGGAAGGGAGAGACCCAGTACTTC.

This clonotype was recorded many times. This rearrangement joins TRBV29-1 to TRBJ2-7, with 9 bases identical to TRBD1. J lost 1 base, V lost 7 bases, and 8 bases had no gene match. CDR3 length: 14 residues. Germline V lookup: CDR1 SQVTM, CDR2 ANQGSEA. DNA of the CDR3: TGCAGCGCAAAGACAGGGGGAGGTTCCTACGAGCAGTACTTC. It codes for CSAKTGGGSYEQYF.

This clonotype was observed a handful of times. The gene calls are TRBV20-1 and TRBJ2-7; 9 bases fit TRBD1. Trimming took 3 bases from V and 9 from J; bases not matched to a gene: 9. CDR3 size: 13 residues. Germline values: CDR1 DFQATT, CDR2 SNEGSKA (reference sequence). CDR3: CSARGDRVSRQYF. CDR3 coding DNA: TGCAGTGCTAGGGGGGACAGGGTATCGCGGCAGTACTTC.

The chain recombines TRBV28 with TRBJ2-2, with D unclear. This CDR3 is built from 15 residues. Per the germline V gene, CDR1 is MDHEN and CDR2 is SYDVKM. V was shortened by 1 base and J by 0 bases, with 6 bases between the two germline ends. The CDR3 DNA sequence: TGTGCCAGCAGTTTATTTTCCGCGAACACCGGGGAGCTGTTTTTT. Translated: CASSLFSANTGELFF.

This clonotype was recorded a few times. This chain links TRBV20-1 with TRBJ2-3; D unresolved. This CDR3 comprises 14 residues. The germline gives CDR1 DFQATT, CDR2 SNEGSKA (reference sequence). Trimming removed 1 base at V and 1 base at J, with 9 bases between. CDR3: CSARVSLGTDTQYF. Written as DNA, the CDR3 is TGCAGTGCTAGAGTGTCCCTTGGCACAGATACGCAGTATTTT.

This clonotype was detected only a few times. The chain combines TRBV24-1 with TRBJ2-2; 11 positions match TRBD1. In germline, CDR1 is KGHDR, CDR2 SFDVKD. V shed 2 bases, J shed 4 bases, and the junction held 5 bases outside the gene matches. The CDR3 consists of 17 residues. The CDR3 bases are TGTGCCACCAGTGATTGGGTCGGACAGGGGGCCACCGGGGAGCTGTTTTTT. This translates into CATSDWVGQGATGELFF.

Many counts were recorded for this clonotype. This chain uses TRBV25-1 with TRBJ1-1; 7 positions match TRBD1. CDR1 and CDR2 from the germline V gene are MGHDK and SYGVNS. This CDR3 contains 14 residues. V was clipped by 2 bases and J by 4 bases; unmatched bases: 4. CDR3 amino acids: CASSEEQGFTEAFF. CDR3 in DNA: TGTGCCAGCAGTGAAGAACAGGGGTTCACTGAAGCTTTCTTT.

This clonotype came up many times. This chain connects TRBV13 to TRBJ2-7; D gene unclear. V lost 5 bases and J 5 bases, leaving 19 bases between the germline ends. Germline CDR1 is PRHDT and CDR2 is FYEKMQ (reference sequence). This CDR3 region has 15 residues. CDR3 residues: CASSLNDVLKNEQYF. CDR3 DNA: TGTGCCAGCAGCCTCAACGACGTGTTAAAGAACGAGCAGTACTTC.

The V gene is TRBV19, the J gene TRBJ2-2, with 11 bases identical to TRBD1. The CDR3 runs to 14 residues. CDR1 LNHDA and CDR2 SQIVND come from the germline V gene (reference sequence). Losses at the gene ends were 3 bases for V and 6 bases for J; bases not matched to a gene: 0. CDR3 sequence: CASSMGQGAGELFF. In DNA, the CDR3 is TGTGCCAGTAGTATGGGACAGGGGGCCGGGGAGCTGTTTTTT. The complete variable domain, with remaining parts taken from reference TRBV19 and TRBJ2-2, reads DGGITQSPKYLFRKEGQNVTLSCEQNLNHDAMYWYRQDPGQGLRLIYYSQIVNDFQKGDIAEGYSVSREKKESFPLTVTSAQKNPTAFYLCASSMGQGAGELFFGEGSRLTVL.

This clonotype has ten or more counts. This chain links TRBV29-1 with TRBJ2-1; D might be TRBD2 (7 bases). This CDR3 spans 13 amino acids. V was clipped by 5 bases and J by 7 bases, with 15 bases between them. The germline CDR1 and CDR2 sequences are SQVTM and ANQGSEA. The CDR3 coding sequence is TGCAGCGTTAGGGGGGGCCTTGGGAATGAGCAGTTCTTC. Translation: CSVRGGLGNEQFF.